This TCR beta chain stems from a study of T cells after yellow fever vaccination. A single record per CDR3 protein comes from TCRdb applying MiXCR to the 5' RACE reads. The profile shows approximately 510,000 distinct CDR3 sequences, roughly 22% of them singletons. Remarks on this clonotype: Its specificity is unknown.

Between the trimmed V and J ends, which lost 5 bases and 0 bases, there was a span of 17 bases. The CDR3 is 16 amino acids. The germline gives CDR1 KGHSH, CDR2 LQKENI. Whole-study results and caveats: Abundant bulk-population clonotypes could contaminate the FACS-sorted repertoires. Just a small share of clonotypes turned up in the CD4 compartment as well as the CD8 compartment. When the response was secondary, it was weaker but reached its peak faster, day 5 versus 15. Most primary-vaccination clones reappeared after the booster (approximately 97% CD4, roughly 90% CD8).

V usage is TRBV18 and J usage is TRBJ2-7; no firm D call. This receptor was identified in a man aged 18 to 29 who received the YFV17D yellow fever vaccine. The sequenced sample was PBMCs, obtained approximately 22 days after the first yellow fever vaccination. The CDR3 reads CASSSSTRVSSYEQYF. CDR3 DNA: TGTGCCAGCTCATCCTCCACACGGGTCAGCTCCTACGAGCAGTACTTC.